Many counts were recorded for the clone carrying this TCR beta chain. These data originate in a study of T cell repertoires in cytomegalovirus infection. One entry per CDR3 protein results from TCRdb running MiXCR on the reads. Of more than 350,000 distinct CDR3 sequences listed, approximately 33% are singletons. The CDR3 sequence is 12 residues long. V shed 4 bases and J shed 6 bases, with 7 bases lying between them. Germline V gives CDR1 SGHTA, CDR2 FQGNSA. The genes are TRBV7-2 and TRBJ1-5, with a possible D match to TRBD1 (5 bases). This receptor was obtained from a human donor in good health (CMV status not recorded). Some clones in this sample may be carry-over from other donors' samples. Sequencing was carried out using PBMCs. CDR3 sequence: CASSWGTQPQHF. CDR3 nucleotides: TGTGCCAGCAGCTGGGGGACTCAGCCCCAGCATTTT.